The 22 T cell receptor beta chains listed next were all sequenced from one sample in a study of T cells after yellow fever vaccination (dated by TCRdb to the late 2010s). This specimen's treatment or condition label, interpreted: live attenuated yellow fever vaccine strain. The library came from 5' RACE. The listed sequencing device is Illumina HiSeq 2500. Using fastp at Q25 and MiXCR, TCRdb reprocessed the public reads and kept productive beta chains. Rows with one shared CDR3 protein collapse into an entry with the most common genes and DNA. The sample data list hundreds of thousands of distinct CDR3 sequences, and around 10% of these were observed just once. Of the sample, around 19% is held by the ten largest clones. The sample in question was PBMCs, obtained on the day of the first yellow fever vaccination. The source of these receptors is a man between 18 and 29 years old who received the YFV17D yellow fever vaccine.

This clonotype showed up just a few times. The CDR3 sequence: CASSPGWGPDTVLTF. CDR3 coding DNA: TGTGCCAGCTCACCAGGGTGGGGGCCCGACACAGTCCTGACTTTC. The gene calls are TRBV18 and TRBJ2-6, with D maybe TRBD1 (6 bases). The V gene lost 2 bases and the J gene lost 13 bases, with 18 bases spanning the gap. This CDR3 region has 15 residues. CDR1 and CDR2 (germline): KGHSH, LQKENI.

This clonotype has a handful of counts. V gene TRBV10-1 combines with J gene TRBJ1-1; D is unresolved. The V gene lost 6 bases and the J gene lost 7 bases, with 15 bases spanning the gap. From germline, CDR1 is WNHNN and CDR2 SYGVQD (reference sequence). This CDR3 has 13 residues. CDR3 nucleotide sequence: TGCGCCAGCAGCCGTGGAAGAACAAGTGAAGCTTTCTTT. This encodes CASSRGRTSEAFF.

The chain recombines TRBV7-3 with TRBJ2-2, with D possibly TRBD1 on 6 matching bases. V lost 5 bases and J lost 8, with 9 bases in between. In germline, CDR1 is SGHTA, CDR2 FQGTGA. The CDR3 length is 12 residues. The CDR3 DNA sequence: TGTGCCAGCAGCCCAGGACAGGGGGAGCTGTTTTTT. Translating it yields CASSPGQGELFF.

This clonotype occurred many times. V and J are TRBV6-5 and TRBJ1-1; D may be TRBD1 (5 bases). V was shortened by 0 bases and J by 4 bases, with 12 bases between the two germline ends. Germline CDR1 MNHEY, CDR2 SVGAGI. The CDR3 spans 15 residues. The CDR3 spells CASSYSLEGRTEAFF. The CDR3 DNA sequence: TGTGCCAGCAGTTACTCCTTGGAGGGGCGCACTGAAGCTTTCTTT.

The V call is TRBV20-1, the J call TRBJ2-2; TRBD2 matches at 8 bases. This CDR3 region has 15 residues. After removal of 3 bases from V and 0 bases from J, the junction contained 3 bases not matched to a gene. The germline CDR1 and CDR2 sequences are DFQATT and SNEGSKA (reference sequence). The CDR3 DNA follows: TGCAGTGCTAGCCGGCGGGGGGCGAACACCGGGGAGCTGTTTTTT. It translates to CSASRRGANTGELFF.

The rearrangement links TRBV7-2 to TRBJ2-3, with 9 bases matching TRBD2. The CDR3 runs 15 residues. CDR1 is SGHTA, CDR2 FQGNSA, per germline. J gave up 4 bases and V 4 bases, and 6 bases lay outside the gene matches. This CDR3 is CASSSPGLASDTQYF. The CDR3 DNA reads as TGTGCCAGCAGCTCGCCGGGACTAGCATCAGATACGCAGTATTTT.

This clonotype was recorded a few times. This rearrangement joins TRBV5-1 to TRBJ1-6, with TRBD1 identical over 12 bases. Trimming at V came to 7 bases and at J to 7 bases, leaving 0 bases not matched to a gene. Germline CDR1 is SGHRS and CDR2 is YFSETQ. The CDR3 runs 13 residues. CDR3: CASGTGGNSPLHF. CDR3 nucleotides: TGCGCCAGCGGGACAGGGGGCAATTCACCCCTCCACTTT.

V gene TRBV7-6 combines with J gene TRBJ2-1; 8 bases match TRBD2. Germline-derived CDR1 and CDR2 are SGHVS and FNYEAQ. The CDR3 runs 18 residues. The trim removed 1 base at V and 6 bases at J, leaving 14 bases unmatched. The DNA of the CDR3 is TGTGCCAGCAGCTTAGAGGCTAGCGGGCCACTGACGAGCAATGAGCAGTTCTTC. Translated: CASSLEASGPLTSNEQFF. Combining the CDR3 with reference TRBV7-6 and TRBJ2-1 gives the whole variable domain GAGVSQSPRYKVTKRGQDVALRCDPISGHVSLYWYRQALGQGPEFLTYFNYEAQQDKSGLPNDRFSAERPEGSISTLTIQRTEQRDSAMYRCASSLEASGPLTSNEQFFGPGTRLTVL.

The chain has TRBV7-3 and TRBJ2-5; a possible D gene is TRBD1 (6 bases). Trimming cost V 2 bases and J 5 bases, with 15 bases left between them. CDR1 and CDR2 from the germline V gene are SGHTA and FQGTGA. The CDR3 extends over 15 amino acids. The CDR3 DNA is TGTGCCAGCAGCTTATTAACAGGGAAAGTTGAGACCCAGTACTTC. Translated: CASSLLTGKVETQYF.

This clonotype was observed a handful of times. J is TRBJ2-7 and V is TRBV4-2, with 10 bases lining up with TRBD2. CDR3 size: 15 residues. Germline V CDR1 and CDR2: LGHNA, YNFKEQ. V shed 4 bases, J shed 1 base, and the junction held 4 bases outside the gene matches. The CDR3 here is CASSLTTSGSYEQYF. The DNA for the CDR3 is TGTGCCAGCAGCCTAACGACTAGCGGGTCCTACGAGCAGTACTTC.

This chain uses TRBV3-1 with TRBJ2-3, with 9 bases lining up with TRBD2. V lost 6 bases to trimming and J lost 3 bases; unmatched junction nucleotides: 4. Germline V gives CDR1 LGHDT, CDR2 YNNKEL (reference sequence). The CDR3 runs to 14 residues. The CDR3 spells CASRGGGATDTQYF. CDR3 DNA: TGTGCCAGCAGGGGCGGGGGGGCAACAGATACGCAGTATTTT.

This clonotype was counted a single time. The chain uses TRBV4-1 and TRBJ2-7, with D tentatively TRBD1 (6 bases). CDR3 length: 17 amino acids. V was shortened by 0 bases and J by 0 bases, with 15 bases between the two germline ends. Germline V CDR1 and CDR2: MGHRA, YSYEKL. The CDR3 is CASSQEPGTWPSYEQYF. The CDR3 nucleotides are TGCGCCAGCAGCCAAGAACCCGGGACATGGCCCTCCTACGAGCAGTACTTC.

The chain joins TRBV5-4 to TRBJ2-5; 13 bases agree with TRBD2. Germline loops: CDR1 SGHNT, CDR2 YYREEE (reference sequence). The CDR3 consists of 15 residues. J was trimmed by 5 bases and V by 3 bases; bases with no gene match: 4. For the CDR3, the DNA is TGTGCCAGCAGCTCACTAGCGGGGGGGCATGAGACCCAGTACTTC. Its protein product is CASSSLAGGHETQYF.

This clonotype occurred a few times. J is TRBJ2-1 and V is TRBV24-1, with a possible D match to TRBD2 (5 bases). Trimming took off 2 bases at V and 9 bases at J, with 22 bases between the two ends. The CDR3 has 17 amino acids. Germline V gene data show CDR1 as KGHDR and CDR2 as SFDVKD. The CDR3 reads CATSDSGSGWAPGEQFF. The DNA of the CDR3 is TGTGCCACCAGTGATTCGGGCAGCGGATGGGCGCCAGGTGAGCAGTTCTTC.

This chain's CDR3 is CATSSEPGQFTDTQYF. In DNA form, the CDR3 reads TGTGCCACCAGCAGCGAGCCGGGACAGTTCACAGATACGCAGTATTTT. The chain has TRBV15 and TRBJ2-3, with TRBD1 identical over 7 bases. CDR3 size: 16 residues. The trim removed 3 bases at V and 2 bases at J, leaving 8 bases unmatched. The germline V gene encodes CDR1 LNHNV and CDR2 YYDKDF (reference sequence).

This clonotype appeared a few times. The rearrangement joins TRBV6-4 to TRBJ1-5, with a tentative D call TRBD1 (5 bases). CDR1 is MRHNA, CDR2 SNTAGT, per germline. Trimming stripped 3 bases from V and 6 bases from J, with 18 bases between. This CDR3 comprises 16 residues. The CDR3 loop is CASSEVQGVEIQPQHF. The CDR3 DNA sequence: TGTGCCAGCAGTGAGGTACAAGGGGTTGAGATTCAGCCCCAGCATTTT.

The chain has TRBV6-2 or TRBV6-3 and TRBJ2-3, with D unclear. The CDR3 totals 14 residues. Trimming pared 5 bases from V and 2 bases from J, leaving 11 bases between. Germline V gene sequence: CDR1 MNHEY, CDR2 SVGEGT. In DNA form, the CDR3 reads TGTGCCAGCAGTCCTTTTACATTCACAGATACGCAGTATTTT. Amino acid sequence: CASSPFTFTDTQYF.

This clonotype was seen a handful of times. V gene TRBV4-3 combines with J gene TRBJ2-1, with D possibly TRBD1 on 6 matching bases. The V gene lost 1 base and the J gene lost 6 bases, with 10 bases spanning the gap. The germline gives CDR1 LGHNA, CDR2 YSLEER. The CDR3 runs 14 residues. CDR3 loop: CASSQAPGVNEQFF. CDR3 nucleotide sequence: TGCGCCAGCAGCCAAGCGCCAGGGGTCAATGAGCAGTTCTTC.

This clonotype was counted ten times or more. The chain recombines TRBV5-1 with TRBJ2-5; no reliable D call. The CDR3 is 14 amino acids. V was clipped by 0 bases and J by 5 bases, with 11 bases between them. Germline CDR1 and CDR2: SGHRS and YFSETQ. The CDR3 is CASSLGGDGETQYF. The CDR3 coding sequence is TGCGCCAGCAGCTTGGGCGGCGACGGGGAGACCCAGTACTTC. Based on the CDR3 plus reference TRBV5-1 and TRBJ2-5, the full variable domain is KAGVTQTPRYLIKTRGQQVTLSCSPISGHRSVSWYQQTPGQGLQFLFEYFSETQRNKGNFPGRFSGRQFSNSRSEMNVSTLELGDSALYLCASSLGGDGETQYFGPGTRLLVL.

Only a few counts were recorded for this clonotype. The DNA of the CDR3 is TGTGCCAGCAGCTTGCTTACAGGGAACCCGCTTCCTGGAAACACCATATATTTT. Translation: CASSLLTGNPLPGNTIYF. The chain recombines TRBV5-5 with TRBJ1-3, with D perhaps TRBD1 (6 bases). The CDR3 has 18 amino acids. Germline V gene sequence: CDR1 SGHKS, CDR2 YYEKEE (reference sequence). V was clipped by 1 base and J by 2 bases, with 19 bases between them.

This clonotype was found a few times. The chain recombines TRBV4-1 with TRBJ2-1; D gene ambiguous. V was cut by 0 bases and J by 9 bases, with 6 bases left in between. The CDR3 is made up of 12 amino acids. In germline, CDR1 is MGHRA, CDR2 YSYEKL. CDR3 DNA sequence: TGCGCCAGCAGCCAAGATCAAGGTGAGCAGTTCTTC. Translated: CASSQDQGEQFF.

This clonotype was picked up many times. V is TRBV28 and J is TRBJ2-5, with 10 bases that match TRBD2. The length of the CDR3 is 15 residues. V was pared by 5 bases and J by 2 bases, with 5 bases of the junction left unmatched. Germline V CDR1 and CDR2: MDHEN, SYDVKM. CDR3 DNA sequence: TGTGCCAGCAGTCCTAGCGGGGGTTTACAAGAGACCCAGTACTTC. This sequence encodes CASSPSGGLQETQYF.